This record looks at one T cell receptor beta chain sequence and its context. The method was immunoSEQ multiplex PCR; TCRdb's version includes in-frame clones alone and lacks a portion of them. The sample shows some 97,000 clones, around nine tenths of them seen only once. This sample was taken from a study of T cell changes during pregnancy in multiple sclerosis. The germline CDR1 and CDR2 sequences are SNHLY and FYNNEI. Between the trimmed V and J ends, which lost 8 bases and 0 bases, there was a span of 16 bases. This CDR3 has 15 amino acids. The receptor's source is a female donor with multiple sclerosis, enrolled in a pregnancy study. This chain connects TRBV2 to TRBJ1-1; D is undetermined. Sample: peripheral blood, taken in the second trimester of pregnancy. The CDR3 nucleotides are TGTGCCAGCCTCCGGGCCGCGGGCGTGAACACTGAAGCTTTCTTT. This codes for CASLRAAGVNTEAFF.